A selection of T cell receptor beta chains follows, all from one sample in a study of blood T cell repertoires in COVID-19. The protocol was immunoSEQ multiplex PCR, while the TCRdb copy is restricted to in-frame clones and leaves out a portion. The sample has 150,000 to 200,000 clones, 82% seen once. The sample was peripheral blood. Receptor source: a woman in her thirties or forties with COVID-19, enrolled during active disease. CDR3s include the opening cysteine and the closing phenylalanine or tryptophan. The D gene is left open where the match is weak. Rows give clone size only sometimes, using once, few, many, or a class for an expanded clone.

v_gene	d_gene	abundance	j_gene	CDR3nt	CDR3aa
TRBV6-4	TRBD2	NA	TRBJ2-1	TGTGCCAGCAGTGACGGACTAGCGGGGGGAAATGAGCAGTTCTTC	CASSDGLAGGNEQFF
TRBV5-1	NA	few	TRBJ2-7	TGCGCCAGCAGTGGCGGAAGCTCCTACGAGCAGTACTTC	CASSGGSSYEQYF
TRBV2	NA	NA	TRBJ1-1	TGTGCCAGCGGCTTAACAGGGAACACTGAAGCTTTCTTT	CASGLTGNTEAFF
TRBV29-1	NA	NA	TRBJ1-2	TGCAGCGTTTTCAGTGCTAACTATGGCTACACCTTC	CSVFSANYGYTF
TRBV11-2	TRBD1	NA	TRBJ2-2	TGTGCCAGCAGCTTAGCCGGGACAGGGCGGAGGGAGCTGTTTTTT	CASSLAGTGRRELFF
TRBV5-4	NA	NA	TRBJ2-3	TGTGCCAGCAGCTTGGAAACCCGGGGGGCGTATGGCACAGATACGCAGTATTTT	CASSLETRGAYGTDTQYF
TRBV2	TRBD1	NA	TRBJ1-3	TGTGCCAGCCGGACAGGGTCAGGAAACACCATATATTTT	CASRTGSGNTIYF
TRBV9	TRBD1	NA	TRBJ2-2	TGTGCCAGCAGCGTGGGACAGGGGGCTACCGGGGAGCTGTTTTTT	CASSVGQGATGELFF
TRBV6-1	NA	NA	TRBJ1-2	TGTGCCAGCAGTGAAATCGACAGGAGTGACTATGGCTACACCTTC	CASSEIDRSDYGYTF
TRBV7-3	TRBD2	NA	TRBJ2-1	TGTGCCAGCAGCGTGTTAGCGGGAGATTACAATGAGCAGTTCTTC	CASSVLAGDYNEQFF
TRBV5-7	TRBD2	NA	TRBJ2-5	TGTGCCAGCAGCTCCACGTACCCCCGGGGGGTGGTCTTGGAGACCCAGTACTTC	CASSSTYPRGVVLETQYF
TRBV6-4	NA	NA	TRBJ1-3	TGTGCCAGCAGTCCAGTGACGGGGGAGGGGGAGGGTGGAAACACCATATATTTT	CASSPVTGEGEGGNTIYF
TRBV7-8	NA	NA	TRBJ2-3	TGTGCCAGCAGCTTAAGGGGTGTTCGGGGCACAGATACGCAGTATTTT	CASSLRGVRGTDTQYF
TRBV4-1	NA	NA	TRBJ2-3	TGCGCCAGCAGAAGGGGGTTCACAGATACGCAGTATTTT	CASRRGFTDTQYF
TRBV15	NA	NA	TRBJ1-1	TGTGCCACCAGCAGAGATACCCAGGCAGGTTCGGTTGAAGCTTTCTTT	CATSRDTQAGSVEAFF
TRBV4-1	NA	NA	TRBJ1-2	TGCGCCAGCAGCCAGGCTTCAGGGGACGGCTACACCTTC	CASSQASGDGYTF
TRBV3-1/TRBV3-2	NA	NA	TRBJ2-1	TGTGCCAGCAGCCGAAGGGCGGGACTCCTCGGGATTGAGCAGTTCTTC	CASSRRAGLLGIEQFF
TRBV11-2	TRBD1	once	TRBJ2-5	TGTGCCAGCAGCTCCGATGGGACAGGGGGAGGAGAGACCCAGTACTTC	CASSSDGTGGGETQYF
TRBV6-5	NA	NA	TRBJ2-1	TGTGCCAGCAACAGTTACAATGAGCAGTTCTTC	CASNSYNEQFF
TRBV21-1	NA	NA	TRBJ2-5	TGTGCCAGCACCCTGGTAGGGACTAGCGAGCGAGAGACCCAGTACTTC	CASTLVGTSERETQYF
TRBV4-2	TRBD2	NA	TRBJ2-1	TGTGCCAGCAGCCCTTTTTCCAGCGGGACCTACAATGAGCAGTTCTTC	CASSPFSSGTYNEQFF
TRBV28	NA	NA	TRBJ1-2	TGTGCCAGCAGAAGACAGGACCCCGTCGATGGCTACACCTTC	CASRRQDPVDGYTF
TRBV6-2/TRBV6-3	TRBD2	NA	TRBJ2-1	TGTGCCAGCAGTTACTCGAAAAGTGGACTAGCGGGAGACGAGCAGTTCTTC	CASSYSKSGLAGDEQFF
TRBV4-1	TRBD1	NA	TRBJ2-1	TGCGCCAGCAGCCAAGAGTCAGGGGGCGCCTACAATGAGCAGTTCTTC	CASSQESGGAYNEQFF
TRBV19	TRBD1	once	TRBJ1-5	TGTGCCAGTAGTTCAGCCGACAGGGGAAACTATCAGCCCCAGCATTTT	CASSSADRGNYQPQHF
TRBV7-8	NA	NA	TRBJ2-7	TGTGCCAGCAGCTTATTTGGCCTCCCTTACGAGCAGTACTTC	CASSLFGLPYEQYF
TRBV18	TRBD2	NA	TRBJ2-3	TGTGCCAGCTCACCCCCCTTGAGCGGGGGCCCAGATACGCAGTATTTT	CASSPPLSGGPDTQYF
TRBV5-1	NA	NA	TRBJ2-6	TGCGCCAGCAGCTTAAGGGGAAGCTCTGGGGCCAACGTCCTGACTTTC	CASSLRGSSGANVLTF
TRBV14	TRBD2	NA	TRBJ2-1	TGTGCCAGCAGCCAAGTCGGCGGGGGGGCAGGGGAGCAGTTCTTC	CASSQVGGGAGEQFF
TRBV27	NA	few	TRBJ1-5	TGTGCCAGCAGTTTAGAGGGGGTGGCGGGTCAGCCCCAGCATTTT	CASSLEGVAGQPQHF
TRBV5-1	NA	once	TRBJ1-6	TGCGCCAGCAGCAGGGGTCCACGGGGGAATAATTCACCCCTCCACTTT	CASSRGPRGNNSPLHF
TRBV4-1	NA	NA	TRBJ1-6	TGCGCCAGCAGACAGGACTCCTATAATTCACCCCTCCACTTT	CASRQDSYNSPLHF
TRBV12-3/TRBV12-4	NA	NA	TRBJ1-2	TGTGCCAGCAGCCAAGACACAAACTATGGCTACACCTTC	CASSQDTNYGYTF